Following are 32 T cell receptor beta chains from one sample sequenced in a study of blood T cell repertoires in COVID-19. Sequencing was performed with immunoSEQ multiplex PCR; in TCRdb, only in-frame clones are kept and a portion is missing. The table includes fewer than 80,000 clones, 80% to 95% detected once. Sample: peripheral blood. The receptors come from a human donor in a cohort sampled during active COVID-19.

The chain recombines TRBV3-1 (or the pseudogene TRBV3-2) with TRBJ2-4; possibly TRBD2 for D (5 bases). The CDR3 covers 14 residues. V was cut by 2 bases and J by 1 base, with 6 bases left in between. The V gene's germline CDR1 is LGHDT and CDR2 YNNKEL (reference sequence). In nucleotides, the CDR3 is TGTGCCAGCAGCCAACGAGGGGCCAAAAACATTCAGTACTTC. This encodes CASSQRGAKNIQYF.

The V call is TRBV27, the J call TRBJ2-2; D gene ambiguous. Germline-derived CDR1 and CDR2 are MNHEY and SMNVEV (reference sequence). The CDR3 extends over 16 amino acids. With 3 bases removed from V and 0 bases from J, the gap between germline ends came to 11 bases. The DNA of the CDR3 is TGTGCCAGCAGTTTTTACGACTCCCCGAACACCGGGGAGCTGTTTTTT. Translation gives CASSFYDSPNTGELFF.

A remark on this clone: The junction departs from the called germline gene at one end, perhaps through a read error. CDR3 in amino acids: CASSIAGGWDEQFF. As DNA, the CDR3 is TGTGCCAGCAGCATAGCGGGAGGTTGGGATGAGCAGTTCTTC. V and J are TRBV7-6 and TRBJ2-1, with TRBD2 matching over 10 bases. Germline V gene lookup returns CDR1 SGHVS and CDR2 FNYEAQ. The CDR3 loop spans 14 amino acids. The full variable domain, with the rest looked up from reference TRBV7-6 and TRBJ2-1, is GAGVSQSPRYKVTKRGQDVALRCDPISGHVSLYWYRQALGQGPEFLTYFNYEAQQDKSGLPNDRFSAERPEGSISTLTIQRTEQRDSAMYRCASSIAGGWDEQFFGPGTRLTVL.

The V call is TRBV5-5, the J call TRBJ2-3; no firm D call. CDR1 and CDR2 (germline): SGHKS, YYEKEE (reference sequence). V was cut by 0 bases and J by 1 base, with 9 bases left in between. This CDR3 is 15 amino acids long. CDR3 protein: CASSLGGGRTDTQYF. Here the CDR3 DNA reads TGTGCCAGCAGCTTGGGTGGCGGTCGCACAGATACGCAGTATTTT.

The V call is TRBV10-3, the J call TRBJ2-1; TRBD2 matches at 12 bases. Unmatched junction bases numbered 4, after V lost 6 bases and J lost 4 bases. This CDR3 region has 15 residues. Germline values: CDR1 ENHRY, CDR2 SYGVKD. The CDR3 loop reads CAIRTTSGGYNEQFF. The DNA for the CDR3 is TGTGCCATCAGGACTACTAGCGGGGGGTACAATGAGCAGTTCTTC.

The chain is built from TRBV3-1 (or the pseudogene TRBV3-2) and TRBJ2-4; D remains unclear. V shed 1 base and J shed 0 bases, with 10 bases lying between them. This CDR3 comprises 16 residues. Germline loops: CDR1 LGHDT, CDR2 YNNKEL (reference sequence). Here the CDR3 reads CASSQAHASAKNIQYF. CDR3 coding DNA: TGTGCCAGCAGCCAAGCTCACGCGTCAGCCAAAAACATTCAGTACTTC.

The V and J genes are TRBV6-5 and TRBJ2-2, with 8 bases matching TRBD2. The CDR3 extends over 12 amino acids. CDR1 is MNHEY, CDR2 SVGAGI, per germline. The ends lost 11 bases at V and 5 bases at J; junction bases unmatched: 4. CDR3 DNA sequence: TGTGCCGCACAGCGGGAGACCGGGGAGCTGTTTTTT. Protein sequence: CAAQRETGELFF.

The J gene is TRBJ2-1, the V gene TRBV4-2; possible D gene TRBD2, 6 bases. The CDR3 spans 15 residues. Trimming stripped 4 bases from V and 5 bases from J, with 15 bases between. The V gene's germline CDR1 is LGHNA and CDR2 YNFKEQ. As DNA, the CDR3 is TGTGCCAGCAGCCCCGGGACTGCAAGAGACAATGAGCAGTTCTTC. This translates into CASSPGTARDNEQFF.

The rearrangement uses TRBV2 and TRBJ2-1, with D maybe TRBD2 (5 bases). The germline CDR1 and CDR2 sequences are SNHLY and FYNNEI. The CDR3 is made up of 14 amino acids. Trimming took 3 bases from V and 9 from J, leaving 15 bases between them. The CDR3 sequence: CASSDTGSRGEQFF. In nucleotides, the CDR3 is TGTGCCAGCAGTGATACTGGGAGCCGCGGTGAGCAGTTCTTC.

The chain is built from TRBV6-6 and TRBJ2-3; D is unclear. CDR1 is MNHNY and CDR2 is SVGAGI in the germline V gene (reference sequence). The CDR3 is made up of 13 amino acids. With 4 bases removed from V and 4 bases from J, the gap between germline ends came to 9 bases. This chain's CDR3 is CASSSPAADTQYF. CDR3 DNA: TGTGCCAGCAGTTCCCCCGCGGCAGATACGCAGTATTTT.

V is TRBV7-9 and J is TRBJ1-5, with no clear D. CDR1 and CDR2 from the germline V gene are SEHNR and FQNEAQ (reference sequence). Trimming cost V 1 base and J 7 bases, with 8 bases left between them. The CDR3 runs to 13 residues. CDR3 protein: CASSLGPGQPQHF. In nucleotides, the CDR3 is TGTGCCAGCAGCTTAGGGCCGGGACAGCCCCAGCATTTT. Looking up the rest from reference TRBV7-9 and TRBJ1-5 gives the full variable domain: DTGVSQNPRHKITKRGQNVTFRCDPISEHNRLYWYRQTLGQGPEFLTYFQNEAQLEKSRLLSDRFSAERPKGSFSTLEIQRTEQGDSAMYLCASSLGPGQPQHFGDGTRLSIL.

The chain uses TRBV19 and TRBJ1-5; possible D gene TRBD1, 5 bases. V lost 0 bases to trimming and J lost 4 bases, with 13 bases between them. Germline CDR1 and CDR2: LNHDA and SQIVND (reference sequence). CDR3 size: 16 residues. The CDR3 region is CASSIEGTGVNQPQHF. The CDR3 region has the DNA TGTGCCAGTAGTATAGAAGGGACGGGGGTAAATCAGCCCCAGCATTTT.

The chain couples TRBV27 to TRBJ2-7, with D possibly being TRBD2 (5 bases). CDR1 is MNHEY and CDR2 is SMNVEV in the germline V gene (reference sequence). The CDR3 totals 11 residues. V lost 3 bases and J lost 7, with 7 bases in between. Written as DNA, the CDR3 is TGTGCCAGCAGTTTTGGAGGAGAGCAGTACTTC. Translation gives CASSFGGEQYF.

The J gene is TRBJ2-3, the V gene TRBV21-1; TRBD2 was called by the table and not checked on the DNA. TRBV21-1 is reported as a pseudogene. The CDR3 spans 17 residues. The CDR3 loop is CASSREPRTSLTDTQYF. The CDR3 region has the DNA TGTGCCAGCAGCAGGGAGCCGCGGACTAGTCTCACAGATACGCAGTATTTT.

The chain is built from TRBV25-1 and TRBJ2-2; D is possibly TRBD1 (5 bases). CDR1 is MGHDK, CDR2 SYGVNS, per germline. The CDR3 length is 15 residues. The V gene lost 5 bases and the J gene lost 7 bases, with 17 bases spanning the gap. As DNA, the CDR3 is TGTGCCAGCAGTCTAAATTGGGCAGGGAACGGGGAGCTGTTTTTT. As protein: CASSLNWAGNGELFF.

This rearrangement joins TRBV19 to TRBJ2-4; the D gene is possibly TRBD1 (6 bases). This CDR3 has 15 amino acids. The germline V and J ends were trimmed by 5 bases and 0 bases, with 11 bases remaining between them. Per the germline V gene, CDR1 is LNHDA and CDR2 is SQIVND (reference sequence). CDR3 sequence: CASSEGHLAKNIQYF. The CDR3 coding sequence is TGTGCCAGTAGTGAGGGACACTTAGCCAAAAACATTCAGTACTTC.

The chain uses TRBV7-2 and TRBJ2-1; D perhaps matches TRBD2 (7 bases). Looked up from germline, CDR1 is SGHTA and CDR2 is FQGNSA. With 3 bases removed from V and 9 bases from J, the gap between germline ends came to 18 bases. This CDR3 comprises 15 residues. CDR3 residues: CASSFSTGGHGEQFF. CDR3 coding DNA: TGTGCCAGCAGCTTTTCGACCGGGGGGCATGGTGAGCAGTTCTTC.

V is TRBV11-1 and J is TRBJ2-3; no reliable D call. This CDR3 region has 13 residues. V lost 4 bases and J 0 bases, leaving 5 bases between the germline ends. CDR1 is SGHAT and CDR2 is FQDESV in the germline V gene (reference sequence). Written as DNA, the CDR3 is TGTGCCAGCAGCTCCCCTAGCACAGATACGCAGTATTTT. It translates to CASSSPSTDTQYF.

The V call is TRBV10-3, the J call TRBJ1-6; D uncertain. The germline gives CDR1 ENHRY, CDR2 SYGVKD. V was shortened by 3 bases and J by 7 bases, with 10 bases between the two germline ends. This CDR3 spans 14 amino acids. This CDR3 is CAISDSSVNSPLHF. The DNA for the CDR3 is TGTGCCATCAGTGACAGTTCAGTCAATTCACCCCTCCACTTT.

The chain employs TRBV24-1 and TRBJ1-1, with 8 bases lining up with TRBD1. V shed 12 bases and J 3 bases; nucleotides not matched to a gene: 8. Germline V CDR1 and CDR2: KGHDR, SFDVKD. The CDR3 runs to 13 residues. CDR3 sequence: CAGPQGEDTEAFF. The CDR3 DNA reads as TGTGCCGGCCCACAGGGGGAGGACACTGAAGCTTTCTTT.

The gene calls are TRBV2 and TRBJ1-1, with TRBD1 as a possible D gene (5 bases). Germline assignment: CDR1 SNHLY and CDR2 FYNNEI. The CDR3 loop spans 13 amino acids. V shed 4 bases and J shed 7 bases, with 13 bases lying between them. The CDR3 DNA reads TGTGCCAGCAGTGTGGGGCAGGTAAATGAAGCTTTCTTT. As protein: CASSVGQVNEAFF.

The V call is TRBV4-1, the J call TRBJ2-1; D is undetermined. Between the trimmed V and J ends, which lost 0 bases and 0 bases, there was a span of 12 bases. This CDR3 comprises 17 residues. Germline lookup yields CDR1 MGHRA and CDR2 YSYEKL. The CDR3 loop reads CASSQDLPQSSYNEQFF. CDR3 nucleotides: TGCGCCAGCAGCCAAGATCTCCCACAGAGCTCCTACAATGAGCAGTTCTTC.

This clone was detected a few times. The chain links TRBV29-1 to TRBJ2-1; TRBD1 agrees at 8 bases. Germline CDR1 is SQVTM and CDR2 is ANQGSEA. The V segment lost 6 bases and the J segment 2 bases; nucleotides outside the gene matches: 3. The CDR3 totals 13 residues. The chain's CDR3 is CSVETGAYNEQFF. CDR3 DNA: TGCAGCGTCGAGACAGGGGCCTACAATGAGCAGTTCTTC.

This clone occurred once. CDR3: CASSVEAGGGEEQFF. The CDR3 nucleotides are TGTGCCAGCAGCGTAGAAGCGGGGGGAGGCGAGGAGCAGTTCTTC. J is TRBJ2-1 and V is TRBV9, with 9 bases that match TRBD2. CDR3 size: 15 residues. V lost 0 bases, J lost 10 bases, and 8 bases stayed unmatched. Germline V CDR1 and CDR2: SGDLS, YYNGEE.

The chain recombines TRBV5-6 with TRBJ2-1; 13 bases are a match to TRBD2. CDR1 is SGHDT and CDR2 is YYEEEE in the germline V gene. The V gene end was trimmed by 0 bases and the J gene end by 8 bases; junction bases not matched to a gene: 11. CDR3 length: 18 residues. CDR3 loop: CASSLALAGGPLFDEQFF. The DNA of the CDR3 is TGTGCCAGCAGCTTGGCACTAGCGGGGGGGCCATTGTTCGATGAGCAGTTCTTC.

The chain carries TRBV19 and TRBJ1-5; 7 bases match TRBD1. V shed 5 bases, J shed 2 bases, and the junction held 6 bases outside the gene matches. There are 15 residues in the CDR3. In germline, CDR1 is LNHDA, CDR2 SQIVND (reference sequence). CDR3 region: CASSLLDRGNQPQHF. The CDR3 bases are TGTGCCAGTAGTCTTCTAGACAGGGGCAATCAGCCCCAGCATTTT.

This CDR3 is CASSLGGVNQPQHF. The CDR3 bases are TGTGCCAGCAGCCTTGGGGGGGTCAATCAGCCCCAGCATTTT. The rearrangement links TRBV7-6 to TRBJ1-5; a weak D match, TRBD1 (5 bases). CDR3 length: 14 amino acids. The V and J ends lost 5 bases and 3 bases respectively, with 11 bases between them. The germline CDR1 and CDR2 sequences are SGHVS and FNYEAQ.

The rearrangement joins TRBV19 to TRBJ2-7; 9 bases are a match to TRBD1. This CDR3 has 13 amino acids. V trimming: 8 bases; J trimming: 6 bases; junction bases outside the gene matches: 8. From germline, CDR1 is LNHDA and CDR2 SQIVND (reference sequence). This CDR3 reads CASAWGQGFEQYF. Written as DNA, the CDR3 is TGTGCCAGTGCCTGGGGACAGGGATTCGAGCAGTACTTC.

This chain links TRBV6-2 or TRBV6-3 with TRBJ1-2; a weak D match, TRBD1 (6 bases). The CDR3 spans 12 residues. Germline-derived CDR1 and CDR2 are MNHEY and SVGEGT. V was cut by 2 bases and J by 7 bases, with 8 bases left in between. In nucleotides, the CDR3 is TGTGCCAGCAGTTACGGACAGTTTGGCTACACCTTC. Amino acids: CASSYGQFGYTF.

This rearrangement joins TRBV21-1 to TRBJ1-1; TRBD1 reflects the table's D call only, with no check against the DNA. TRBV21-1 is deemed a pseudogene. This CDR3 comprises 15 residues. In DNA, the CDR3 is TGTGCCAGCAGCAACGAGGATTCGACAGGGTCGGCAGCTTTCTTT. It is translated as CASSNEDSTGSAAFF.

This clone was observed a handful of times. V and J are TRBV12-5 and TRBJ1-6, with 8 bases matching TRBD1. With V trimmed by 4 bases and J by 16 bases, 3 bases remained unmatched. Germline lookup yields CDR1 LGHNT and CDR2 FRNRAP. CDR3 size: 11 residues. The CDR3 spells CASGSGQGLHF. The CDR3 DNA reads TGTGCTAGTGGTTCCGGACAGGGTCTCCACTTT.

The chain recombines TRBV6-2 or TRBV6-3 with TRBJ2-3; D is ambiguous. The length of the CDR3 is 13 residues. From germline, CDR1 is MNHEY and CDR2 SVGEGT. Trimming pared 2 bases from V and 4 bases from J, leaving 7 bases between. The CDR3 loop is CASSYSGPDTQYF. The CDR3 nucleotides are TGTGCCAGCAGTTACAGTGGCCCAGATACGCAGTATTTT.